A single sample is the source of the 21 T cell receptor beta chains below, sequenced in a study of T cells of healthy individuals. One entry per CDR3 protein, called by TCRdb with MiXCR from the 5' RACE reads. The table has about 82,000 distinct CDR3 sequences, roughly 5% seen once. Receptors were obtained from a female donor in good health.

The sample holds many counts of this clonotype. V gene TRBV9 combines with J gene TRBJ1-1; D remains ambiguous. The CDR3 has 13 amino acids. Germline loops: CDR1 SGDLS, CDR2 YYNGEE. Trimming removed 3 bases at V and 8 bases at J, with 14 bases between. The CDR3 nucleotides read TGTGCCAGCAGCGCCGTCGGAGGAGGAGAAGCTTTCTTT. Amino acid sequence: CASSAVGGGEAFF.

This clonotype was seen at least ten times. The V gene is TRBV28, the J gene TRBJ2-7; D call uncertain. Germline CDR1 reads MDHEN; CDR2 reads SYDVKM. The CDR3 sequence is 14 residues long. The V gene lost 3 bases and the J gene lost 0 bases, with 9 bases spanning the gap. The CDR3 DNA follows: TGTGCCAGCAGTTTGACGGTGAGCTCCTACGAGCAGTACTTC. Translation: CASSLTVSSYEQYF.

This clonotype was recorded at least ten times. The DNA of the CDR3 is TGCGCCAGCAGCCAAGACCTCGGGGGACTAGCGGGAGTGAATAATGAGCAGTTCTTC. It translates to CASSQDLGGLAGVNNEQFF. This sequence joins TRBV4-3 and TRBJ2-1; 14 bases fit TRBD2. The CDR3 has 19 residues. Germline-derived CDR1 and CDR2 are LGHNA and YSLEER. J was trimmed by 7 bases and V by 0 bases; bases with no gene match: 11.

This clonotype was detected ten times or more. This rearrangement joins TRBV3-1 to TRBJ1-1; 10 bases align to TRBD1. The CDR3 is 15 residues long. Germline V gives CDR1 LGHDT, CDR2 YNNKEL (reference sequence). Trimming at V came to 2 bases and at J to 6 bases, leaving 6 bases not matched to a gene. CDR3 DNA sequence: TGTGCCAGCAGCCAACCGCCCGGGACAGGGGCTGAAGCTTTCTTT. Its translation is CASSQPPGTGAEAFF.

This clonotype was counted ten times or more. This chain uses TRBV6-2 or TRBV6-3 with TRBJ1-2, with TRBD1 as a possible D gene (5 bases). This CDR3 region has 15 residues. The V gene's germline CDR1 is MNHEY and CDR2 SVGEGT. With 2 bases removed from V and 5 bases from J, the gap between germline ends came to 15 bases. As DNA, the CDR3 is TGTGCCAGCAGTTACCAGATCAGGGAAGAATATGGCTACACCTTC. This gives the protein CASSYQIREEYGYTF.

The chain recombines TRBV24-1 with TRBJ2-5; TRBD1 agrees at 9 bases. This CDR3 region has 15 residues. The germline V gene has CDR1 KGHDR and CDR2 SFDVKD. With 9 bases clipped from V and 5 bases from J, the junction kept 12 bases outside the gene matches. CDR3 DNA sequence: TGTGCCACCTCGTCGCGGACAGGGGCGGACGAGACCCAGTACTTC. Protein: CATSSRTGADETQYF.

This clonotype was recorded at least ten times. In nucleotides, the CDR3 is TGTGCCAGCAGCCACCCCCCAGGGGATACGCAGTATTTT. Protein product: CASSHPPGDTQYF. The chain joins TRBV28 to TRBJ2-3, with D perhaps matching TRBD1 (5 bases). V dropped 6 bases and J dropped 6 bases, with 13 bases sitting between them. This CDR3 contains 13 residues. CDR1 and CDR2 (germline): MDHEN, SYDVKM.

This clonotype was recorded at least ten times. The chain combines TRBV5-1 with TRBJ2-7; no clear D gene. CDR1 is SGHRS and CDR2 is YFSETQ in the germline V gene. The CDR3 length is 14 residues. V lost 4 bases and J lost 4, with 15 bases in between. CDR3 in amino acids: CASSSSRQSYEQYF. CDR3 DNA sequence: TGCGCCAGCAGCAGCAGTCGGCAGTCATACGAGCAGTACTTC.

This clonotype occurred many times. This chain uses TRBV29-1 with TRBJ2-1, with 13 positions matching TRBD2. This CDR3 comprises 13 residues. The V gene's germline CDR1 is SQVTM and CDR2 ANQGSEA. V lost 6 bases and J lost 9; bases outside the gene matches: 5. CDR3 residues: CSVGTSGNAEQFF. CDR3 DNA sequence: TGCAGCGTCGGGACTAGCGGGAACGCTGAGCAGTTCTTC.

In this sample, this clonotype turned up a few times. The chain employs TRBV28 and TRBJ2-7; D gene ambiguous. This CDR3 has 12 residues. Trimming left V 5 bases short and J 4 bases short, with 9 bases between. CDR1 MDHEN and CDR2 SYDVKM come from the germline V gene. CDR3 amino acids: CASSRMGYEQYF. For the CDR3, the DNA is TGTGCCAGCAGTAGGATGGGATACGAGCAGTACTTC.

The table lists this clonotype with many counts. The chain employs TRBV6-5 and TRBJ2-2; D is unresolved. This CDR3 has 14 amino acids. V was shortened by 0 bases and J by 2 bases, with 4 bases between the two germline ends. Per germline, CDR1 MNHEY and CDR2 SVGAGI. The CDR3 DNA reads as TGTGCCAGCAGTTACTCGTCTAACACCGGGGAGCTGTTTTTT. Protein sequence: CASSYSSNTGELFF.

This clonotype was seen at least ten times. The genes are TRBV28 and TRBJ2-2; D not certain. The V gene's germline CDR1 is MDHEN and CDR2 SYDVKM. The CDR3 is made up of 15 amino acids. V shed 6 bases and J shed 3 bases, with 14 bases lying between them. Here the CDR3 reads CASRTPPAHTGELFF. Written as DNA, the CDR3 is TGTGCCAGCAGAACCCCCCCCGCCCACACCGGGGAGCTGTTTTTT.

The genes are TRBV4-2 and TRBJ1-5, with D perhaps TRBD1 (5 bases). The CDR3 sequence is 17 residues long. Germline V CDR1 and CDR2: LGHNA, YNFKEQ. The germline V and J ends were trimmed by 4 bases and 4 bases, with 20 bases remaining between them. The CDR3 loop reads CASSPSPLQTANQPQHF. The CDR3 region has the DNA TGTGCCAGCAGCCCCTCTCCCCTCCAGACAGCAAATCAGCCCCAGCATTTT.

This clonotype was detected a few times. The V and J genes are TRBV13 and TRBJ2-3; 8 bases fit TRBD2. Germline V gene lookup returns CDR1 PRHDT and CDR2 FYEKMQ (reference sequence). The CDR3 totals 19 residues. Trimming took 1 base from V and 0 from J; bases not matched to a gene: 12. The CDR3 DNA is TGTGCCAGCAGCTTAGCTGGACTAGCCTGGGTTACTAGCACAGATACGCAGTATTTT. It translates to CASSLAGLAWVTSTDTQYF.

As to this clonotype: Given a much more abundant clone one base away, this may be a read error. The chain joins TRBV4-2 to TRBJ2-5; TRBD2 aligns across 9 bases. Losses at the gene ends were 0 bases for V and 1 base for J; bases not matched to a gene: 6. The CDR3 consists of 17 residues. Germline V lookup: CDR1 LGHNA, CDR2 YNFKEQ. The CDR3 sequence is CASSQDKAGGSQETQYF. CDR3 nucleotide sequence: TGTGCCAGCAGCCAAGATAAGGCGGGAGGGAGCCAAGAGACCCAGTACTTC.

This clonotype showed up many times. This chain links TRBV4-1 with TRBJ2-3; 13 positions agree with TRBD2. The germline V gene encodes CDR1 MGHRA and CDR2 YSYEKL. CDR3 length: 18 amino acids. V shed 5 bases and J 5 bases; nucleotides not matched to a gene: 13. In DNA, the CDR3 is TGCGCCAGCAGCTACGGACTAGCGGGAGTAAGCAGCGGAGATACGCAGTATTTT. The encoded protein is CASSYGLAGVSSGDTQYF.

This clonotype has a count of ten or more. The chain joins TRBV5-1 to TRBJ1-1; TRBD1 agrees at 10 bases. The CDR3 has 14 amino acids. CDR1 SGHRS and CDR2 YFSETQ come from the germline V gene. V dropped 4 bases and J dropped 4; count of bases not matched to a gene: 4. CDR3 amino acids: CASSPGQGGTEAFF. The CDR3 bases are TGCGCCAGCAGCCCTGGACAGGGGGGCACTGAAGCTTTCTTT.

This clonotype was observed many times. The DNA for the CDR3 is TGCAGCGTCGGAACCGGGACAGCGGAGCAGTTCTTC. Translation gives CSVGTGTAEQFF. The chain links TRBV29-1 to TRBJ2-1, with 7 bases identical to TRBD1. The CDR3 has 12 amino acids. Germline CDR1 reads SQVTM; CDR2 reads ANQGSEA. The junction had 9 bases not matched to a gene; V was cut back by 6 bases and J by 10 bases.

This clonotype appeared many times. The V call is TRBV20-1, the J call TRBJ1-1, with TRBD1 matching over 11 bases. The CDR3 spans 14 residues. Germline-derived CDR1 and CDR2 are DFQATT and SNEGSKA (reference sequence). J was trimmed by 8 bases and V by 5 bases; bases with no gene match: 10. In DNA, the CDR3 is TGCAGTGCTCGGACAGGGGGCATAGCCCCCGAAGCTTTCTTT. This codes for CSARTGGIAPEAFF.

The V and J genes are TRBV6-5 and TRBJ2-7, with 7 bases identical to TRBD1. V lost 3 bases to trimming and J lost 3 bases; unmatched junction nucleotides: 5. CDR3 length: 14 amino acids. Germline CDR1 is MNHEY and CDR2 is SVGAGI. This chain's CDR3 is CASSYYTGDYEQYF. CDR3 DNA sequence: TGTGCCAGCAGTTATTATACAGGGGACTACGAGCAGTACTTC.

V is TRBV28 and J is TRBJ1-4; possible D gene TRBD1, 5 bases. The germline gives CDR1 MDHEN, CDR2 SYDVKM. The CDR3 is 17 amino acids. Trimming pared 5 bases from V and 3 bases from J, leaving 19 bases between. CDR3 in DNA: TGTGCCAGCAGTCCCGGGTTTTTCAGGGAGTCTAATGAAAAACTGTTTTTT. Translated: CASSPGFFRESNEKLFF.